The 19 T cell receptor beta chains below come from one sample, sequenced in a study of T cell repertoires in aging, cancer and after chemotherapy. TRB rearrangements spanning V, D and J were amplified using mixed TRB-A/B primers. TCRdb re-analysed the multiplex PCR reads in MiXCR, keeping a single row per CDR3 protein. Among about 5,100 distinct CDR3 sequences listed, about 25% were seen once. Peripheral blood genomic DNA, not sorted cells or RNA, was the template. The material sequenced was blood. Every receptor here comes from a human donor in good health.

This clonotype qualifies as medium-sized (0.01 to 0.1%). The V and J genes are TRBV19 and TRBJ1-1; possibly TRBD1 for D (5 bases). Per the germline V gene, CDR1 is LNHDA and CDR2 is SQIVND (reference sequence). The CDR3 has 14 amino acids. The V and J ends lost 2 bases and 0 bases respectively, with 7 bases between them. CDR3 loop: CASSIRGVNTEAFF. The CDR3 DNA is TGTGCCAGTAGTATAAGAGGGGTGAACACTGAAGCTTTCTTT.

This clonotype was counted between two and nine times. CDR3 sequence (DNA): TGTGCCTGGGGGCGGGGGGGGGCTAACAGGGGGCCCTACGAGCAGTACTTC. Translated, it gives CAWGRGGANRGPYEQYF. The chain is built from TRBV30 and TRBJ2-7, with D perhaps assigned TRBD1 or TRBD2 (9 bases each). Trimming removed 5 bases from V and 2 bases from J, with 25 bases in between. Germline-derived CDR1 and CDR2 are GTSNPN and SVGIG (reference sequence). The CDR3 is made up of 17 amino acids.

This clonotype is deemed medium-sized. V usage is TRBV27 and J usage is TRBJ1-5; 7 bases align to TRBD1. In germline, CDR1 is MNHEY, CDR2 SMNVEV (reference sequence). The J segment lost 4 bases and the V segment lost 6 bases, leaving 9 bases of the junction unmatched. This CDR3 is 15 amino acids long. The CDR3 reads CASSADREWNQPQHF. CDR3 bases: TGTGCCAGCAGCGCCGACAGGGAATGGAATCAGCCCCAGCATTTT.

This clonotype counts as medium-sized. The genes are TRBV12-3 or TRBV12-4 and TRBJ1-2; weak D call: TRBD1 (6 bases). The CDR3 has 14 residues. V lost 2 bases, J lost 4 bases, and 11 bases lay in between. CDR3 nucleotides: TGTGCCAGCAGTTTAAAACAGGGTAGCTATGGCTACACCTTC. Its protein product is CASSLKQGSYGYTF.

This clonotype is medium-sized in the sample. The chain uses TRBV6-5 and TRBJ1-1, with 12 bases lining up with TRBD1. The CDR3 runs to 16 residues. The V gene's germline CDR1 is MNHEY and CDR2 SVGAGI. Trimming took 6 bases from V and 3 from J; bases not matched to a gene: 8. In DNA form, the CDR3 reads TGTGCCAGCAGCCCGGGACAGGGGGCAGTCGACACTGAAGCTTTCTTT. It yields the protein CASSPGQGAVDTEAFF.

Relative to its sample, this clonotype is medium-sized. The chain recombines TRBV5-4 with TRBJ2-5; weak D call: TRBD1 (7 bases). The V end lost 2 bases, the J end lost 1 base, and 15 bases lay between the germline ends. In germline, CDR1 is SGHNT, CDR2 YYREEE (reference sequence). This CDR3 comprises 16 residues. CDR3 sequence reads: CASSFGGTARQETQYF. The DNA for the CDR3 is TGTGCCAGCAGCTTTGGCGGGACAGCCCGCCAAGAGACCCAGTACTTC.

The chain carries TRBV20-1 and TRBJ2-2; D is uncertain. This CDR3 spans 14 amino acids. The ends were cut back, 6 bases at V and 0 bases at J, with 11 bases in the middle. CDR1 and CDR2 from the germline V gene are DFQATT and SNEGSKA (reference sequence). CDR3 region: CSAPRQTNTGELFF. CDR3 in DNA: TGCAGTGCCCCCAGACAAACGAACACCGGGGAGCTGTTTTTT.

This clonotype was observed a handful of times. The chain recombines TRBV18 with TRBJ1-1; D remains unclear. The V end lost 3 bases, the J end lost 3 bases, and 11 bases lay between the germline ends. The CDR3 length is 14 residues. The germline CDR1 and CDR2 sequences are KGHSH and LQKENI. This chain's CDR3 is CASSPKGFDTEAFF. For the CDR3, the DNA is TGTGCCAGCTCACCCAAAGGGTTCGACACTGAAGCTTTCTTT.

Details on this clonotype: A clone one base away is much larger, so this may be a read error. The DNA of the CDR3 is TGTGCCAGTAAGGTACGGACCGCGGGGAATTCACCCCTCCACTTT. It encodes CASKVRTAGNSPLHF. The rearrangement joins TRBV19 to TRBJ1-6; no clear D gene. The germline V and J ends were trimmed by 7 bases and 7 bases, with 17 bases remaining between them. This CDR3 spans 15 amino acids. Germline-derived CDR1 and CDR2 are LNHDA and SQIVND (reference sequence).

J is TRBJ2-7 and V is TRBV5-1; TRBD1 aligns across 8 bases. Per the germline V gene, CDR1 is SGHRS and CDR2 is YFSETQ. CDR3 length: 15 residues. V lost 2 bases to trimming and J lost 3 bases; unmatched junction nucleotides: 7. CDR3: CASSFRTGQGYEQYF. DNA for the CDR3: TGCGCCAGCAGCTTCCGGACAGGGCAAGGCTACGAGCAGTACTTC.

This clonotype ranks as medium-sized (0.01 to 0.1%). The chain recombines TRBV19 with TRBJ2-2; either TRBD1 or TRBD2 may fit D (5 bases each). Between the trimmed V and J ends, which lost 4 bases and 0 bases, there was a span of 9 bases. Germline values: CDR1 LNHDA, CDR2 SQIVND (reference sequence). The CDR3 is made up of 15 amino acids. The CDR3 DNA follows: TGTGCCAGTAGTAGGGGACCCCCGAACACCGGGGAGCTGTTTTTT. It is translated as CASSRGPPNTGELFF.

In its sample, this clonotype ranks as medium-sized. J is TRBJ2-1 and V is TRBV19; tentative D call: TRBD1 (6 bases). Per the germline V gene, CDR1 is LNHDA and CDR2 is SQIVND (reference sequence). The CDR3 covers 15 residues. Trimming took off 4 bases at V and 0 bases at J, with 10 bases between the two ends. The CDR3 DNA reads as TGTGCCAGTAGTACACAGGGCAGCTCCTACAATGAGCAGTTCTTC. Translating gives CASSTQGSSYNEQFF.

The V call is TRBV30, the J call TRBJ1-2; 7 bases map to TRBD1. This CDR3 contains 14 residues. Trimming at V came to 4 bases and at J to 2 bases, leaving 7 bases not matched to a gene. Germline-derived CDR1 and CDR2 are GTSNPN and SVGIG (reference sequence). The CDR3 protein is CAWTPTGSNYGYTF. Written as DNA, the CDR3 is TGTGCCTGGACCCCGACAGGGTCAAACTATGGCTACACCTTC. The full variable domain, its missing parts supplied by reference TRBV30 and TRBJ1-2, is SQTIHQWPATLVQPVGSPLSLECTVEGTSNPNLYWYRQAAGRGLQLLFYSVGIGQISSEVPQNLSASRPQDRQFILSSKKLLLSDSGFYLCAWTPTGSNYGYTFGSGTRLTVV.

This clonotype was seen just once. J is TRBJ2-7 and V is TRBV5-1; D call uncertain. This CDR3 contains 16 residues. Germline CDR1 is SGHRS and CDR2 is YFSETQ. V was pared by 4 bases and J by 3 bases, with 20 bases between. CDR3 protein: CASSQVPMSPIYEQYF. In nucleotides, the CDR3 is TGCGCCAGCAGCCAAGTTCCAATGTCCCCGATCTACGAGCAGTACTTC.

This clonotype is labeled medium-sized. The genes are TRBV19 and TRBJ1-5; possible D gene TRBD1, 6 bases. The CDR3 covers 16 residues. Trimming pared 8 bases from V and 0 bases from J, leaving 17 bases between. The germline gives CDR1 LNHDA, CDR2 SQIVND (reference sequence). In DNA, the CDR3 is TGTGCCAGTCAATACGGGGGCCCCAATAGCAATCAGCCCCAGCATTTT. It yields the protein CASQYGGPNSNQPQHF.

The V gene is TRBV11-2, the J gene TRBJ1-4; possibly TRBD1 for D (5 bases). This CDR3 has 16 residues. Germline loops: CDR1 SGHAT, CDR2 FQNNGV. V lost 5 bases to trimming and J lost 5 bases, with 18 bases between them. The CDR3 region has the DNA TGTGCCAGCAGCCCGCAGGGTTATGGGACGAATGAAAAACTGTTTTTT. Its translation is CASSPQGYGTNEKLFF.

V gene TRBV5-1 combines with J gene TRBJ2-2, with D perhaps matching TRBD1 (6 bases). This CDR3 spans 16 amino acids. CDR1 is SGHRS, CDR2 YFSETQ, per germline. V was pared by 3 bases and J by 0 bases, with 12 bases between. CDR3 loop: CASSSPGQSNTGELFF. The CDR3 DNA follows: TGCGCCAGCAGCTCACCGGGACAATCGAACACCGGGGAGCTGTTTTTT.

This chain links TRBV6-1 with TRBJ1-5, with D tentatively TRBD1 (5 bases). Trimming stripped 4 bases from V and 5 bases from J, with 9 bases between. Germline V gene data show CDR1 as MNHNS and CDR2 as SASEGT. The CDR3 is 13 amino acids. CDR3: CASSVGGDQPQHF. The CDR3 region has the DNA TGTGCCAGCAGTGTGGGGGGGGATCAGCCCCAGCATTTT.

CDR3 DNA: TGTGCCAGCAGTTTAAGTGCATCCGTTCCCTATGGCTACACCTTC. Protein sequence: CASSLSASVPYGYTF. This rearrangement joins TRBV28 to TRBJ1-2; D gene uncertain. The CDR3 runs 15 residues. Per germline, CDR1 MDHEN and CDR2 SYDVKM. Trimming removed 2 bases from V and 4 bases from J, with 14 bases in between.